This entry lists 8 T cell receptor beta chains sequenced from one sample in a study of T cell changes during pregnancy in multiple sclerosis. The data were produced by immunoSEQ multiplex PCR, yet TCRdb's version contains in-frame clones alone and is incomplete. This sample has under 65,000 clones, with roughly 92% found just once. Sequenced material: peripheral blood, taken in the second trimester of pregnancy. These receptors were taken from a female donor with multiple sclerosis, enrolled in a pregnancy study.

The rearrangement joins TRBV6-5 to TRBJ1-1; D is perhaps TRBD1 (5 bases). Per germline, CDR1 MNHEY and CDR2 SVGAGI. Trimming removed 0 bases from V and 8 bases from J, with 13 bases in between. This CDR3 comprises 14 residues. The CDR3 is CASSYSLQGSEAFF. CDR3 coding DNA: TGTGCCAGCAGTTACTCGCTGCAGGGATCCGAAGCTTTCTTT.

Here the CDR3 DNA reads TGCGCCAGCAGCTTGGTGGTCTGGACTAGAGGGTCCAATGAGCAGTTCTTC. Translating gives CASSLVVWTRGSNEQFF. V usage is TRBV5-1 and J usage is TRBJ2-1, with 7 positions matching TRBD2. This CDR3 is 17 amino acids long. Germline V gives CDR1 SGHRS, CDR2 YFSETQ. Trimming cost V 0 bases and J 6 bases; bases outside gene matches: 12. The full variable domain, in which reference TRBV5-1 and TRBJ2-1 provide the parts outside the CDR3, is KAGVTQTPRYLIKTRGQQVTLSCSPISGHRSVSWYQQTPGQGLQFLFEYFSETQRNKGNFPGRFSGRQFSNSRSEMNVSTLELGDSALYLCASSLVVWTRGSNEQFFGPGTRLTVL.

This chain's CDR3 is CASSRRTSGTFDEQFF. CDR3 in DNA: TGTGCCAGCAGCCGGAGGACTAGTGGAACATTTGATGAGCAGTTCTTC. This chain connects TRBV7-9 to TRBJ2-7; TRBD2 agrees at 7 bases. The DNA end lines up better with TRBJ2-1; the J call may be wrong. Germline V CDR1 and CDR2: SEHNR, FQNEAQ (reference sequence). CDR3 length: 16 residues.

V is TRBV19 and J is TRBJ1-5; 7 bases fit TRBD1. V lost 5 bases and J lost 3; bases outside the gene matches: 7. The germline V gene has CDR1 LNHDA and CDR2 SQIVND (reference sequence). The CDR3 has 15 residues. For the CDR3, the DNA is TGTGCCAGTAGTGGCGGGACAGCTTACAATCAGCCCCAGCATTTT. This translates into CASSGGTAYNQPQHF.

Written as DNA, the CDR3 is TGTGCCTGGAGCACTTCTGGAAACACCATATATTTT. Translated: CAWSTSGNTIYF. The V and J genes are TRBV30 and TRBJ1-3; D gene uncertain. The CDR3 spans 12 residues. Germline loops: CDR1 GTSNPN, CDR2 SVGIG (reference sequence). Trimming removed 3 bases from V and 1 base from J, with 4 bases in between. The entire variable domain, with the rest obtained from reference TRBV30 and TRBJ1-3, is as follows: SQTIHQWPATLVQPVGSPLSLECTVEGTSNPNLYWYRQAAGRGLQLLFYSVGIGQISSEVPQNLSASRPQDRQFILSSKKLLLSDSGFYLCAWSTSGNTIYFGEGSWLTVV.

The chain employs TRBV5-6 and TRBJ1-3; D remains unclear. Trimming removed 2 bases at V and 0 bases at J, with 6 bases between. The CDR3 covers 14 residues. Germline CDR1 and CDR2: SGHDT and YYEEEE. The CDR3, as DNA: TGTGCCAGCAGCTTATCCTCCTCTGGAAACACCATATATTTT. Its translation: CASSLSSSGNTIYF.

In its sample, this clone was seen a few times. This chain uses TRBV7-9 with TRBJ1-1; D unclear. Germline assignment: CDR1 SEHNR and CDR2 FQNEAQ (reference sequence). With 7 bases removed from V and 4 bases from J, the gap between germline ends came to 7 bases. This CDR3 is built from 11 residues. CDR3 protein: CASMSGTEAFF. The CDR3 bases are TGTGCCAGCATGAGTGGCACTGAAGCTTTCTTT.

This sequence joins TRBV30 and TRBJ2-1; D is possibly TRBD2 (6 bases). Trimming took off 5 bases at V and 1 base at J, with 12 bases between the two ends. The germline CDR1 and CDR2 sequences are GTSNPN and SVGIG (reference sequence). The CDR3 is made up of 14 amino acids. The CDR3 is CAWGSAGSYNEQFF. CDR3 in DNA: TGTGCCTGGGGTTCCGCGGGATCCTACAATGAGCAGTTCTTC.